The 4 T cell receptor beta chains presented below share a single source sample, sequenced in a study of blood T cell repertoires in COVID-19. The protocol was immunoSEQ multiplex PCR, while the TCRdb copy is restricted to in-frame clones and leaves out a portion. The table shows some 220,000 clones, with around 87% occurring only once. Specimen: PBMCs or T cells enriched from blood (not recorded which). These TCRs come from a woman aged 18-30 years in a cohort exposed to, infected with or recovered from COVID-19 (not recorded which).

This chain connects TRBV12-3 or TRBV12-4 to TRBJ2-7; D not certain. Trimming left V 5 bases short and J 7 bases short, with 9 bases between. This CDR3 region has 11 residues. This CDR3 is CASSLSGEQYF. The CDR3 region has the DNA TGTGCCAGCAGTCTGTCGGGTGAGCAGTACTTC.

This CDR3 reads CASSLGTDTEAFF. The DNA of the CDR3 is TGTGCCAGCAGCTTAGGGACTGACACTGAAGCTTTCTTT. The gene calls are TRBV11-3 and TRBJ1-1, with D unclear. Looked up from germline, CDR1 is SGHNT and CDR2 is YENEEA. The CDR3 has 13 amino acids. The germline V and J ends were trimmed by 1 base and 3 bases, with 6 bases remaining between them.

CDR3 nucleotide sequence: TGTGCCAGCTCACCACCGGCGGTTAGGCAGGGTACGCAGTATTTT. Translated: CASSPPAVRQGTQYF. The J gene is TRBJ2-3, the V gene TRBV18; D is possibly TRBD1 (5 bases). The CDR3 is made up of 15 amino acids. Between the trimmed V and J ends, which lost 0 bases and 8 bases, there was a span of 15 bases. Germline assignment: CDR1 KGHSH and CDR2 LQKENI.

The chain employs TRBV29-1 and TRBJ2-7; 7 bases are shared with TRBD2. Germline-derived CDR1 and CDR2 are SQVTM and ANQGSEA. This CDR3 is built from 14 residues. With V trimmed by 7 bases and J by 7 bases, 16 bases remained unmatched. DNA for the CDR3: TGCAGCGCTCGGCGTGCGGGAGAAGGTCGGGAGCAGTACTTC. The encoded protein is CSARRAGEGREQYF.